A single sample is the source of the 28 T cell receptor beta chains below, sequenced in a study of PD-L1 blockade in urothelial cancer. The protocol was immunoSEQ multiplex PCR, while the TCRdb copy is restricted to in-frame clones and leaves out a portion. Of 75,000 to 90,000 clones in the sample, about 81% were seen once. This specimen was PBMCs, taken around atezolizumab (anti-PD-L1) treatment. The source is a man aged 65 to 85 with urothelial cancer.

V and J are TRBV18 and TRBJ2-1; 15 bases map to TRBD2. Germline-derived CDR1 and CDR2 are KGHSH and LQKENI. The CDR3 has 15 amino acids. The V segment lost 8 bases and the J segment 5 bases; nucleotides outside the gene matches: 4. The CDR3 region is CASRTSGRGDNEQFF. CDR3 sequence (DNA): TGTGCCAGCCGGACTAGCGGGAGGGGAGACAATGAGCAGTTCTTC.

The J gene is TRBJ2-7, the V gene TRBV4-2, with D possibly TRBD2 on 6 matching bases. V lost 0 bases, J lost 0 bases, and 15 bases lay in between. This CDR3 comprises 17 residues. Germline CDR1 LGHNA, CDR2 YNFKEQ. CDR3 sequence reads: CASSQDPGSVTSYEQYF. CDR3 nucleotide sequence: TGTGCCAGCAGCCAAGACCCCGGGAGCGTCACCTCCTACGAGCAGTACTTC.

The chain has TRBV7-9 and TRBJ2-2; 11 bases match TRBD1. The J segment lost 6 bases and the V segment lost 0 bases, leaving 3 bases of the junction unmatched. Germline V gene lookup returns CDR1 SEHNR and CDR2 FQNEAQ (reference sequence). The CDR3 extends over 16 amino acids. CDR3 protein: CASSLATGQGAGELFF. In DNA form, the CDR3 reads TGTGCCAGCAGCTTAGCTACGGGACAGGGGGCCGGGGAGCTGTTTTTT.

J is TRBJ2-7 and V is TRBV15, with D tentatively TRBD1 (7 bases). V was cut by 2 bases and J by 0 bases, with 8 bases left in between. CDR3 size: 14 residues. Germline lookup yields CDR1 LNHNV and CDR2 YYDKDF (reference sequence). Here the CDR3 reads CATSRQGGSYEQYF. In DNA form, the CDR3 reads TGTGCCACCAGCAGACAGGGGGGCTCCTACGAGCAGTACTTC. Based on the CDR3 plus reference TRBV15 and TRBJ2-7, the full variable domain is DAMVIQNPRYQVTQFGKPVTLSCSQTLNHNVMYWYQQKSSQAPKLLFHYYDKDFNNEADTPDNFQSRRPNTSFCFLDIRSPGLGDTAMYLCATSRQGGSYEQYFGPGTRLTVT.

This chain uses TRBV18 with TRBJ1-2; 7 nucleotides match TRBD1. The CDR3 length is 13 residues. Germline CDR1 is KGHSH and CDR2 is LQKENI. Trimming at V came to 5 bases and at J to 8 bases, leaving 8 bases not matched to a gene. The CDR3: CASSANRGFGYTF. CDR3 sequence (DNA): TGTGCCAGCTCAGCAAACAGGGGATTCGGCTACACCTTC.

This chain connects TRBV15 to TRBJ1-3; D is unresolved. This CDR3 is built from 14 residues. CDR1 LNHNV and CDR2 YYDKDF come from the germline V gene (reference sequence). Trimming removed 1 base from V and 2 bases from J, with 6 bases in between. CDR3 nucleotides: TGTGCCACCAGCAGAGGGAGTACTGGAAACACCATATATTTT. Its translation is CATSRGSTGNTIYF.

The count of this clone is one. The J gene is TRBJ1-1, the V gene TRBV6-5, with no clear D. The ends were cut back, 5 bases at V and 5 bases at J, with 18 bases in the middle. Germline CDR1 reads MNHEY; CDR2 reads SVGAGI. The CDR3 is 15 amino acids. DNA of the CDR3: TGTGCCAGCAGTGGCCGGACCTTAGGAGGGACTGAAGCTTTCTTT. This gives the protein CASSGRTLGGTEAFF.

The J gene is TRBJ2-1, the V gene TRBV15; D ambiguous. CDR1 LNHNV and CDR2 YYDKDF come from the germline V gene (reference sequence). The CDR3 has 14 residues. V dropped 5 bases and J dropped 0 bases, with 8 bases sitting between them. The CDR3 coding sequence is TGTGCCACCAGCCTAGACTTCTCCTACAATGAGCAGTTCTTC. Encoded protein: CATSLDFSYNEQFF.

The rearrangement uses TRBV19 and TRBJ2-7; the match to TRBD1 covers 8 bases. This CDR3 comprises 16 residues. Looked up from germline, CDR1 is LNHDA and CDR2 is SQIVND (reference sequence). Losses at the gene ends were 4 bases for V and 1 base for J; bases not matched to a gene: 9. The CDR3 spells CASSKDRAPVSYEQYF. The CDR3 nucleotides are TGTGCCAGTAGTAAGGACAGGGCCCCGGTTTCCTACGAGCAGTACTTC.

The CDR3 DNA reads as TGTGCCAGCAGCTCCAGGGGAGGGACACCAGATACGCAGTATTTT. Its translation is CASSSRGGTPDTQYF. V usage is TRBV7-3 and J usage is TRBJ2-3; tentative D call: TRBD2 (7 bases). Trimming removed 4 bases at V and 4 bases at J, with 15 bases between. Germline CDR1 reads SGHTA; CDR2 reads FQGTGA. This CDR3 has 15 amino acids.

V and J are TRBV11-2 and TRBJ2-3; D is possibly TRBD2 (6 bases). Per the germline V gene, CDR1 is SGHAT and CDR2 is FQNNGV. The CDR3 is 16 amino acids. V was clipped by 2 bases and J by 6 bases, with 18 bases between them. The CDR3 DNA sequence: TGTGCCAGCAGCTTATCGGCTGTGGGCGGGGATGATACGCAGTATTTT. It is translated as CASSLSAVGGDDTQYF.

This chain links TRBV11-2 with TRBJ2-1; 7 positions agree with TRBD2. Germline-derived CDR1 and CDR2 are SGHAT and FQNNGV. The J segment lost 5 bases and the V segment lost 2 bases, leaving 6 bases of the junction unmatched. The CDR3 runs to 15 residues. The CDR3 DNA follows: TGTGCCAGCAGCTTAAGTCTAGCGGAAAACAATGAGCAGTTCTTC. This gives the protein CASSLSLAENNEQFF. The full variable domain, rest sourced from reference TRBV11-2 and TRBJ2-1, is EAGVAQSPRYKIIEKRQSVAFWCNPISGHATLYWYQQILGQGPKLLIQFQNNGVVDDSQLPKDRFSAERLKGVDSTLKIQPAKLEDSAVYLCASSLSLAENNEQFFGPGTRLTVL.

The chain couples TRBV2 to TRBJ2-7; tentative D call: TRBD1 (5 bases). Germline CDR1 is SNHLY and CDR2 is FYNNEI. The CDR3 has 14 amino acids. Trimming removed 6 bases at V and 2 bases at J, with 14 bases between. The CDR3 DNA sequence: TGTGCCAGCAGAGGTGCGACAGAGACCTACGAGCAGTACTTC. Residues: CASRGATETYEQYF. The whole variable domain, filled in from reference TRBV2 and TRBJ2-7, reads EPEVTQTPSHQVTQMGQEVILRCVPISNHLYFYWYRQILGQKVEFLVSFYNNEISEKSEIFDDQFSVERPDGSNFTLKIRSTKLEDSAMYFCASRGATETYEQYFGPGTRLTVT.

The CDR3, as DNA: TGTGCCATCAGTGATCCGGGGGGTAGCGGTTACGAGCAGTACTTC. It codes for CAISDPGGSGYEQYF. The rearrangement uses TRBV10-3 and TRBJ2-7; 7 bases are a match to TRBD2. The V gene's germline CDR1 is ENHRY and CDR2 SYGVKD. The CDR3 has 15 amino acids. The J segment lost 4 bases and the V segment lost 3 bases, leaving 9 bases of the junction unmatched.

This chain joins TRBV9 and TRBJ2-3; D might be TRBD2 (7 bases). The CDR3 is made up of 16 amino acids. The V gene's germline CDR1 is SGDLS and CDR2 YYNGEE. Trimming pared 4 bases from V and 2 bases from J, leaving 17 bases between. This CDR3 reads CASSPGEGDSTDTQYF. CDR3 bases: TGTGCCAGCAGCCCCGGGGAGGGGGACTCCACAGATACGCAGTATTTT. Drawing the rest from reference TRBV9 and TRBJ2-3, the complete variable domain is DSGVTQTPKHLITATGQRVTLRCSPRSGDLSVYWYQQSLDQGLQFLIQYYNGEERAKGNILERFSAQQFPDLHSELNLSSLELGDSALYFCASSPGEGDSTDTQYFGPGTRLTVL.

The gene calls are TRBV6-1 and TRBJ1-4; D may be TRBD1 (6 bases). Germline-derived CDR1 and CDR2 are MNHNS and SASEGT. The CDR3 is 13 residues long. V lost 11 bases, J lost 3 bases, and 13 bases lay in between. The CDR3 here is CAANRAPNEKLFF. In DNA form, the CDR3 reads TGTGCCGCGAACAGGGCGCCTAATGAAAAACTGTTTTTT.

By its share, this clone is large. The gene calls are TRBV7-9 and TRBJ2-7, with 10 bases aligning to TRBD2. The CDR3 covers 18 residues. The trim removed 5 bases at V and 0 bases at J, leaving 13 bases unmatched. Germline V gene data show CDR1 as SEHNR and CDR2 as FQNEAQ (reference sequence). The CDR3 coding sequence is TGTGCCAGCAGCCCCCCAGGGGCTAGCGGGAGCCCCTCCTACGAGCAGTACTTC. Protein: CASSPPGASGSPSYEQYF.

This chain uses TRBV7-9 with TRBJ1-2, with 9 bases fitting TRBD1. Germline trimming cut 3 bases from V and 7 bases from J; bases unmatched to any gene: 12. CDR3 length: 16 residues. Germline V CDR1 and CDR2: SEHNR, FQNEAQ (reference sequence). The CDR3 DNA reads TGTGCCAGCAGCTTTGCGACGTTGGGACAGGGACGTGGCTACACCTTC. It specifies CASSFATLGQGRGYTF.

J is TRBJ2-6 and V is TRBV6-5; D is perhaps TRBD2 (5 bases). The CDR3 loop spans 14 amino acids. The V and J ends lost 5 bases and 0 bases respectively, with 5 bases between them. The V gene's germline CDR1 is MNHEY and CDR2 SVGAGI. The DNA for the CDR3 is TGTGCCAGCAGTCGGGACTCTGGGGCCAACGTCCTGACTTTC. It specifies CASSRDSGANVLTF.

This chain joins TRBV5-1 and TRBJ2-7; D is possibly TRBD2 (6 bases). V lost 3 bases and J lost 4, with 14 bases in between. CDR1 is SGHRS and CDR2 is YFSETQ in the germline V gene. The CDR3 is 14 amino acids. The CDR3 is CASSSLGGSYEQYF. The CDR3 DNA sequence: TGCGCCAGCAGCTCTCTGGGGGGATCATACGAGCAGTACTTC.

The genes are TRBV6-1 and TRBJ1-5, with 8 bases fitting TRBD1. The CDR3 is 13 residues long. V lost 7 bases, J lost 4 bases, and 3 bases stayed unmatched. Germline CDR1 is MNHNS and CDR2 is SASEGT. CDR3 loop: CASTDRVNQPQHF. In nucleotides, the CDR3 is TGTGCCAGCACGGACAGGGTTAATCAGCCCCAGCATTTT.

The V and J genes are TRBV7-9 and TRBJ2-7, with 12 bases fitting TRBD1. Losses at the gene ends were 5 bases for V and 4 bases for J; bases not matched to a gene: 6. This CDR3 region has 15 residues. The germline V gene encodes CDR1 SEHNR and CDR2 FQNEAQ (reference sequence). The CDR3 sequence: CASSPGTGGWYEQYF. CDR3 DNA: TGTGCCAGCAGCCCGGGGACAGGGGGCTGGTACGAGCAGTACTTC.

The genes are TRBV7-2 and TRBJ2-2; D is unresolved. Between the trimmed V and J ends, which lost 1 base and 1 base, there was a span of 7 bases. Germline loops: CDR1 SGHTA, CDR2 FQGNSA. The CDR3 is made up of 15 amino acids. CDR3 sequence: CASSLVQVNTGELFF. The CDR3 coding sequence is TGTGCCAGCAGCTTAGTCCAGGTGAACACCGGGGAGCTGTTTTTT.

This clone was recorded a few times. The chain combines TRBV5-6 with TRBJ2-2; TRBD1 matches at 11 bases. The V gene end was trimmed by 4 bases and the J gene end by 6 bases; junction bases not matched to a gene: 5. CDR1 SGHDT and CDR2 YYEEEE come from the germline V gene. The CDR3 extends over 15 amino acids. The chain's CDR3 is CASSQGQGVPGELFF. The DNA of the CDR3 is TGTGCCAGCAGCCAGGGACAGGGGGTTCCCGGGGAGCTGTTTTTT.

DNA of the CDR3: TGTGCCAGCAGTAAACCGGGACTAGCGGGAGAGGAGGTGCAGTACTTC. Protein product: CASSKPGLAGEEVQYF. The chain couples TRBV5-4 to TRBJ2-7; the match to TRBD2 covers 14 bases. Germline trimming cut 5 bases from V and 9 bases from J; bases unmatched to any gene: 13. The CDR3 has 16 residues. The germline gives CDR1 SGHNT, CDR2 YYREEE (reference sequence).

The CDR3 nucleotides are TGTGCCAGCAGCTCTCCGGACCGCAGGGAGGCCACCTATGGCTACACCTTC. Encoded protein: CASSSPDRREATYGYTF. The chain employs TRBV11-2 and TRBJ1-2; possibly TRBD1 for D (5 bases). The V end was cut by 4 bases, the J end by 4 bases, with 22 bases between. The CDR3 totals 17 residues. Germline values: CDR1 SGHAT, CDR2 FQNNGV. Full variable domain (outside the CDR3, taken from reference TRBV11-2 and TRBJ1-2): EAGVAQSPRYKIIEKRQSVAFWCNPISGHATLYWYQQILGQGPKLLIQFQNNGVVDDSQLPKDRFSAERLKGVDSTLKIQPAKLEDSAVYLCASSSPDRREATYGYTFGSGTRLTVV.

This chain links TRBV28 with TRBJ1-4, with no clear D. CDR3 length equals 14 residues. Germline CDR1 MDHEN, CDR2 SYDVKM. The V and J ends lost 11 bases and 0 bases respectively, with 13 bases between them. The CDR3 DNA reads TGTGCCCACGGAAGGGAGGCAACTAATGAAAAACTGTTTTTT. It encodes CAHGREATNEKLFF.

V and J are TRBV5-4 and TRBJ2-5; 7 bases are shared with TRBD2. After removal of 2 bases from V and 5 bases from J, the junction contained 6 bases not matched to a gene. Per germline, CDR1 SGHNT and CDR2 YYREEE (reference sequence). This CDR3 is built from 14 residues. As DNA, the CDR3 is TGTGCCAGCAGCTTCGGACTAGTCGGGGAGACCCAGTACTTC. Translated, it gives CASSFGLVGETQYF.